This entry lists 32 T cell receptor beta chains sequenced from one sample in a study of blood T cells in healthy people across ages. Alongside a J-beta primer mix, a sample-barcoded 5' primer served in a second PCR lasting about 7 to 12 cycles. TCRdb fed the 5' RACE reads into MiXCR, producing one record per CDR3 protein. The table records more than 1.4 million distinct CDR3 sequences, 42% of them present only once. The source material was blood. The receptors stem from a woman between 18 and 30 years old in good health.

The V call is TRBV9, the J call TRBJ2-5; D perhaps matches TRBD1 (5 bases). V gave up 0 bases and J gave up 4 bases, with 13 bases separating them. The CDR3 is made up of 15 amino acids. From germline, CDR1 is SGDLS and CDR2 YYNGEE. CDR3 in DNA: TGTGCCAGCAGCGTAGCGGCAGGGATGTTAGAGACCCAGTACTTC. Its protein is CASSVAAGMLETQYF.

The chain links TRBV27 to TRBJ2-7; D is tentatively TRBD1 or TRBD2 (5 bases each). The CDR3 is 14 residues long. Looked up from germline, CDR1 is MNHEY and CDR2 is SMNVEV (reference sequence). V gave up 1 base and J gave up 5 bases, with 12 bases separating them. The CDR3: CASSLFAGDHEQYF. The CDR3 nucleotides are TGTGCCAGCAGTTTATTCGCCGGGGACCACGAGCAGTACTTC.

This clonotype was counted a few times. The rearrangement uses TRBV20-1 and TRBJ2-7; a possible D gene is TRBD2 (5 bases). Germline assignment: CDR1 DFQATT and CDR2 SNEGSKA (reference sequence). Trimming removed 4 bases at V and 6 bases at J, with 16 bases between. The CDR3 has 13 residues. CDR3 nucleotide sequence: TGCAGTGCTATCCTCTCATATGAGGGCGAGCAGTACTTC. Its translation is CSAILSYEGEQYF.

The gene calls are TRBV30 and TRBJ2-1; D remains ambiguous. Trimming stripped 1 base from V and 9 bases from J, with 4 bases between. This CDR3 has 10 amino acids. Germline-derived CDR1 and CDR2 are GTSNPN and SVGIG (reference sequence). The CDR3 DNA is TGTGCCTGGAGTGGCCCTGAGCAGTTCTTC. Translation: CAWSGPEQFF. Full variable domain (remainder filled in from reference TRBV30 and TRBJ2-1): SQTIHQWPATLVQPVGSPLSLECTVEGTSNPNLYWYRQAAGRGLQLLFYSVGIGQISSEVPQNLSASRPQDRQFILSSKKLLLSDSGFYLCAWSGPEQFFGPGTRLTVL.

This rearrangement joins TRBV6-5 to TRBJ1-1, with TRBD1 matching 9 bases. This CDR3 spans 16 amino acids. V lost 5 bases and J lost 0; bases outside the gene matches: 7. Germline V gene sequence: CDR1 MNHEY, CDR2 SVGAGI. CDR3 amino acids: CASSIGQGPMNTEAFF. The CDR3 DNA is TGTGCCAGCAGTATCGGACAGGGGCCCATGAACACTGAAGCTTTCTTT.

The CDR3 nucleotides read TGCGCCAGCAGCACCGGGACAGGCGCGGGGGTTACGCAGTATTTT. It is translated as CASSTGTGAGVTQYF. The chain combines TRBV5-1 with TRBJ2-3; a weak D match, TRBD1 (8 bases). CDR1 is SGHRS, CDR2 YFSETQ, per germline. The CDR3 is 15 amino acids. V shed 4 bases and J shed 8 bases, with 20 bases lying between them.

A note on this clonotype: A read error may be the cause here, since a much bigger clone is one base away. The CDR3 loop reads CASREGGALNEQYF. In DNA, the CDR3 is TGTGCCAGTCGTGAGGGGGGGGCCCTTAATGAGCAGTACTTC. The J gene is TRBJ2-7, the V gene TRBV6-1; D might be TRBD2 (7 bases). This CDR3 comprises 14 residues. Looked up from germline, CDR1 is MNHNS and CDR2 is SASEGT. V gave up 9 bases and J gave up 7 bases, with 22 bases separating them.

Only a few counts were recorded for this clonotype. The J gene is TRBJ2-7, the V gene TRBV20-1; no clear D gene. Per the germline V gene, CDR1 is DFQATT and CDR2 is SNEGSKA (reference sequence). V lost 2 bases to trimming and J lost 0 bases, with 17 bases between them. This CDR3 spans 16 amino acids. The DNA for the CDR3 is TGCAGTGCTAGATCTAACTCTCCTCTTAGCTCCTACGAGCAGTACTTC. Amino acid sequence: CSARSNSPLSSYEQYF.

Many counts were recorded for this clonotype. This chain links TRBV29-1 with TRBJ2-1; D is possibly TRBD1 (6 bases). V dropped 4 bases and J dropped 8 bases, with 18 bases sitting between them. The CDR3 runs to 14 residues. From germline, CDR1 is SQVTM and CDR2 ANQGSEA. CDR3 bases: TGCAGCGTTGTAGGAGATCGACAGGTCTATGAGCAGTTCTTC. It yields the protein CSVVGDRQVYEQFF.

V is TRBV11-2 and J is TRBJ2-1; no reliable D call. The germline V and J ends were trimmed by 0 bases and 3 bases, with 6 bases remaining between them. Germline CDR1 and CDR2: SGHAT and FQNNGV. CDR3 size: 14 residues. The CDR3, as DNA: TGTGCCAGCAGCTTAGAGGTCTACTACAATGAGCAGTTCTTC. Translated: CASSLEVYYNEQFF.

The chain combines TRBV27 with TRBJ2-3, with D perhaps matching TRBD2 (6 bases). The CDR3 has 16 residues. Germline V gene lookup returns CDR1 MNHEY and CDR2 SMNVEV (reference sequence). Trimming took 5 bases from V and 1 from J, leaving 16 bases between them. The CDR3 protein is CASSPWAGTGTDTQYF. For the CDR3, the DNA is TGTGCCAGCAGTCCCTGGGCGGGGACTGGCACAGATACGCAGTATTTT.

This clonotype occurred a few times. The chain carries TRBV6-5 and TRBJ2-1; no clear D. Germline CDR1 reads MNHEY; CDR2 reads SVGAGI. V lost 2 bases to trimming and J lost 3 bases, with 8 bases between them. The CDR3 has 14 amino acids. CDR3 loop: CASSYAAVYNEQFF. The CDR3, as DNA: TGTGCCAGCAGTTACGCGGCAGTCTACAATGAGCAGTTCTTC.

The chain uses TRBV7-2 and TRBJ1-4; 7 positions agree with TRBD1. The CDR3 is made up of 16 amino acids. The trim removed 5 bases at V and 5 bases at J, leaving 11 bases unmatched. Looked up from germline, CDR1 is SGHTA and CDR2 is FQGNSA. CDR3 residues: CASSARSGTENEKLFF. The CDR3 DNA reads as TGTGCCAGCAGCGCTAGGTCCGGGACAGAAAATGAAAAACTGTTTTTT.

V is TRBV2 and J is TRBJ2-1; 9 positions match TRBD2. The CDR3 totals 16 residues. The V gene's germline CDR1 is SNHLY and CDR2 FYNNEI. V trimming: 0 bases; J trimming: 4 bases; junction bases outside the gene matches: 4. DNA for the CDR3: TGTGCCAGCAGTGAAGCTCCTAGCGGGAAGTACAATGAGCAGTTCTTC. This translates into CASSEAPSGKYNEQFF.

V and J are TRBV27 and TRBJ2-7; TRBD1 agrees at 7 bases. Looked up from germline, CDR1 is MNHEY and CDR2 is SMNVEV (reference sequence). This CDR3 spans 15 amino acids. Trimming at V came to 2 bases and at J to 4 bases, leaving 8 bases not matched to a gene. CDR3: CASSLVGDSLYEQYF. In DNA form, the CDR3 reads TGTGCCAGCAGTTTAGTCGGGGACAGTCTGTACGAGCAGTACTTC.

The J gene is TRBJ2-6, the V gene TRBV3-1; 9 bases map to TRBD2. The CDR3 has 17 amino acids. After removal of 2 bases from V and 0 bases from J, the junction contained 2 bases not matched to a gene. CDR1 is LGHDT, CDR2 YNNKEL, per germline (reference sequence). CDR3: CASSQLAGLSGANVLTF. The CDR3 bases are TGTGCCAGCAGCCAACTAGCGGGACTCTCTGGGGCCAACGTCCTGACTTTC.

As DNA, the CDR3 is TGTGCCAGCACCAAGACCCCGGCGGGGGCGGCCACAGATACGCAGTATTTT. Its translation is CASTKTPAGAATDTQYF. The chain couples TRBV6-2 or TRBV6-3 to TRBJ2-3, with D possibly matching TRBD2 (7 bases). Germline V gene sequence: CDR1 MNHEY, CDR2 SVGEGT. There are 17 residues in the CDR3. The V end lost 7 bases, the J end lost 2 bases, and 22 bases lay between the germline ends.

The gene calls are TRBV4-1 and TRBJ1-2; 9 bases match TRBD1. V dropped 3 bases and J dropped 8; count of bases not matched to a gene: 16. There are 17 residues in the CDR3. Germline CDR1 and CDR2: MGHRA and YSYEKL. CDR3: CASSQGPFRDRVHGYTF. As DNA, the CDR3 is TGCGCCAGCAGCCAGGGCCCCTTCCGGGACAGGGTACACGGCTACACCTTC.

This clonotype was counted a few times. This chain uses TRBV12-3 or TRBV12-4 with TRBJ2-3; a weak D match, TRBD1 (6 bases). V gave up 5 bases and J gave up 5 bases, with 20 bases separating them. The CDR3 is 16 residues long. The CDR3 region has the DNA TGTGCCAGCAGTGATTGGGACATCCAATTGGGAGATACGCAGTATTTT. Its translation is CASSDWDIQLGDTQYF.

V gene TRBV27 combines with J gene TRBJ1-4; TRBD1 matches at 10 bases. This CDR3 is 15 amino acids long. From germline, CDR1 is MNHEY and CDR2 SMNVEV (reference sequence). V lost 6 bases, J lost 8 bases, and 9 bases stayed unmatched. CDR3 amino acids: CASSPRQGAKEKLFF. The CDR3 DNA sequence: TGTGCCAGCAGCCCCCGACAGGGGGCGAAGGAAAAACTGTTTTTT.

This clonotype appeared a few times. This sequence joins TRBV29-1 and TRBJ2-7; perhaps D is TRBD1 or TRBD2 (5 bases each). The V end was cut by 5 bases, the J end by 7 bases, with 15 bases between. The CDR3 spans 12 residues. Germline assignment: CDR1 SQVTM and CDR2 ANQGSEA. The CDR3 nucleotides are TGCAGCGTTTCCCCCCCAGGGAGAGAGCAGTACTTC. Translated: CSVSPPGREQYF.

The chain links TRBV7-2 to TRBJ2-7; TRBD1 matches 7 bases. CDR3 length: 14 residues. With 5 bases clipped from V and 4 bases from J, the junction kept 8 bases outside the gene matches. In germline, CDR1 is SGHTA, CDR2 FQGNSA. The CDR3 protein is CASSIRDSLYEQYF. The CDR3 DNA is TGTGCCAGCAGCATCCGGGACAGTCTATACGAGCAGTACTTC.

The V call is TRBV6-1, the J call TRBJ2-1, with 7 positions matching TRBD2. There are 19 residues in the CDR3. Germline CDR1 and CDR2: MNHNS and SASEGT. The ends lost 6 bases at V and 9 bases at J; junction bases unmatched: 26. The CDR3 here is CASRTDASGTYFIDCEQFF. For the CDR3, the DNA is TGTGCCAGCAGGACCGATGCTAGCGGAACCTATTTCATTGATTGTGAGCAGTTCTTC.

This clonotype showed up just once. The chain carries TRBV6-1 and TRBJ2-7; D is possibly TRBD2 (6 bases). Trimming took off 4 bases at V and 0 bases at J, with 19 bases between the two ends. The length of the CDR3 is 17 residues. Germline CDR1 and CDR2: MNHNS and SASEGT. In DNA form, the CDR3 reads TGTGCCAGCAGTGCCATAACTGGCGGGGCCCTCTCCTACGAGCAGTACTTC. Protein product: CASSAITGGALSYEQYF.

A few counts support this clonotype. The V gene is TRBV10-3, the J gene TRBJ1-4; D not certain. Per the germline V gene, CDR1 is ENHRY and CDR2 is SYGVKD. With 2 bases removed from V and 0 bases from J, the gap between germline ends came to 4 bases. This CDR3 comprises 14 residues. CDR3 DNA sequence: TGTGCCATCAGTGAGCAGGCAACTAATGAAAAACTGTTTTTT. It encodes CAISEQATNEKLFF.

The chain is built from TRBV7-2 and TRBJ2-5; D could derive from TRBD1 or TRBD2 (6 bases each). The CDR3 is 15 residues long. CDR1 is SGHTA and CDR2 is FQGNSA in the germline V gene. Trimming cost V 5 bases and J 0 bases, with 13 bases left between them. This CDR3 is CTSSDRGLYQETQYF. Written as DNA, the CDR3 is TGTACCAGCAGCGATCGGGGGCTCTACCAAGAGACCCAGTACTTC.

This chain joins TRBV5-1 and TRBJ2-5, with a weak D call TRBD1 (6 bases). The V and J ends lost 4 bases and 3 bases respectively, with 13 bases between them. The germline gives CDR1 SGHRS, CDR2 YFSETQ. The CDR3 totals 14 residues. For the CDR3, the DNA is TGCGCCAGCAGCGTCGGGGACATAGAAGAGACCCAGTACTTC. Translated: CASSVGDIEETQYF.

This clonotype was detected a few times. The rearrangement joins TRBV3-1 to TRBJ1-1; 11 nucleotides agree with TRBD1. The V segment lost 4 bases and the J segment 6 bases; nucleotides outside the gene matches: 1. CDR1 LGHDT and CDR2 YNNKEL come from the germline V gene (reference sequence). The CDR3 covers 13 residues. CDR3 amino acids: CASSRTGGSEAFF. The CDR3 nucleotides read TGTGCCAGCAGCCGGACAGGGGGCTCTGAAGCTTTCTTT.

This clonotype was counted between two and nine times. The V gene is TRBV6-1, the J gene TRBJ2-7; D is tentatively TRBD1 or TRBD2 (5 bases each). The V and J ends lost 3 bases and 6 bases respectively, with 12 bases between them. In germline, CDR1 is MNHNS, CDR2 SASEGT. This CDR3 region has 13 residues. The CDR3 protein is CASSDLGTVEQYF. The CDR3 DNA reads TGTGCCAGCAGTGATCTAGGGACGGTCGAGCAGTACTTC.

CDR3 nucleotide sequence: TGTGCCAGCACCCGCAGGGTTGGGGATAGCAATCAGCCCCAGCATTTT. This sequence encodes CASTRRVGDSNQPQHF. The rearrangement joins TRBV6-6 to TRBJ1-5, with D possibly TRBD1 on 5 matching bases. The CDR3 has 16 amino acids. The V end lost 7 bases, the J end lost 0 bases, and 16 bases lay between the germline ends. Germline assignment: CDR1 MNHNY and CDR2 SVGAGI (reference sequence).

This clonotype was detected a few times. V gene TRBV29-1 combines with J gene TRBJ2-5, with 9 nucleotides matching TRBD1. V lost 6 bases and J lost 4; bases outside the gene matches: 9. The germline V gene encodes CDR1 SQVTM and CDR2 ANQGSEA. CDR3 length: 14 amino acids. The CDR3: CSVQSGTGRETQYF. As DNA, the CDR3 is TGCAGCGTCCAAAGCGGGACAGGGCGAGAGACCCAGTACTTC.

The chain uses TRBV5-5 and TRBJ1-1; 8 bases map to TRBD1. J was trimmed by 4 bases and V by 4 bases; bases with no gene match: 6. Germline V CDR1 and CDR2: SGHKS, YYEKEE (reference sequence). This CDR3 is 14 amino acids long. Here the CDR3 reads CASSVVTGGTEAFF. As DNA, the CDR3 is TGTGCCAGCAGCGTGGTTACAGGGGGCACTGAAGCTTTCTTT.